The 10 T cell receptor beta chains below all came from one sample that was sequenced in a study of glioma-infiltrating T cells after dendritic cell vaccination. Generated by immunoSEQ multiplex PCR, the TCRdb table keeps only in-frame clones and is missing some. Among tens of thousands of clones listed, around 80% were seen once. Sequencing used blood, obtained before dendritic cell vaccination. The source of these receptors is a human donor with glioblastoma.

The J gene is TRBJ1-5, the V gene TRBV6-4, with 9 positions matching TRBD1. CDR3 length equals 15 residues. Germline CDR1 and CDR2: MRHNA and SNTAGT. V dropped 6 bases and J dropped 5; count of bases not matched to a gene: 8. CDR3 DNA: TGTGCCAGCAGCCCCTCGGGACAGGGTGATCAGCCCCAGCATTTT. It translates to CASSPSGQGDQPQHF.

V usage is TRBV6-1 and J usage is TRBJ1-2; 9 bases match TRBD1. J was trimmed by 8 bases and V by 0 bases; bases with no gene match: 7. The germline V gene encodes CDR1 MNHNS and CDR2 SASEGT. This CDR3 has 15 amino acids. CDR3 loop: CASSEASGTGWGYTF. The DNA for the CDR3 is TGTGCCAGCAGTGAAGCTTCCGGGACAGGGTGGGGCTACACCTTC.

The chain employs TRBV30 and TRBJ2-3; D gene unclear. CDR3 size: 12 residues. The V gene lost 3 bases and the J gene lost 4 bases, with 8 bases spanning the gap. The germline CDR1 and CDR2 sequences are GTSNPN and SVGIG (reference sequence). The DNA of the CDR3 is TGTGCCTGGAGGAAAGCACCAGATACGCAGTATTTT. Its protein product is CAWRKAPDTQYF. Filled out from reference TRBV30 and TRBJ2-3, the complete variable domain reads SQTIHQWPATLVQPVGSPLSLECTVEGTSNPNLYWYRQAAGRGLQLLFYSVGIGQISSEVPQNLSASRPQDRQFILSSKKLLLSDSGFYLCAWRKAPDTQYFGPGTRLTVL.

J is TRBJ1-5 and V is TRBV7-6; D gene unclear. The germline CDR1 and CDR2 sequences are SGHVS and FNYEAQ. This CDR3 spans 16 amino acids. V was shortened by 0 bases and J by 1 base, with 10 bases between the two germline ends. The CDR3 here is CASSLASGPSNQPQHF. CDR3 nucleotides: TGTGCCAGCAGCTTAGCGTCTGGCCCGAGCAATCAGCCCCAGCATTTT.

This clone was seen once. The CDR3 nucleotides read TGCGCCAGCAGCTTCAGCCAGGGACACTCCTACGAGCAGTACTTC. It is translated as CASSFSQGHSYEQYF. The rearrangement joins TRBV5-1 to TRBJ2-7, with D perhaps matching TRBD1 (6 bases). V lost 2 bases, J lost 0 bases, and 12 bases lay in between. CDR1 is SGHRS, CDR2 YFSETQ, per germline. The CDR3 runs 15 residues.

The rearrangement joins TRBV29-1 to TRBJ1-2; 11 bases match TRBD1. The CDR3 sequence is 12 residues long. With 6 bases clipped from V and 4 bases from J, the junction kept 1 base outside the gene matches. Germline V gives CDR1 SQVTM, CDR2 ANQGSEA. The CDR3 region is CSVGQGAYGYTF. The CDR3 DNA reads TGCAGCGTAGGACAGGGGGCCTATGGCTACACCTTC.

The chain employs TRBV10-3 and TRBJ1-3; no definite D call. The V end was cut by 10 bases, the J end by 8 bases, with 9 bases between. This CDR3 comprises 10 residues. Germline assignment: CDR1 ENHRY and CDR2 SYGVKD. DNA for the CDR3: TGTGCCACGAGGCGGGACACCATATATTTT. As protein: CATRRDTIYF.

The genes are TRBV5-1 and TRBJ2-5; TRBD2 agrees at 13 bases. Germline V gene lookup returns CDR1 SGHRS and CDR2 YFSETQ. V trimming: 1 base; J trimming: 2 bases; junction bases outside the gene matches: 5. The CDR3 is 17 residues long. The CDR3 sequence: CASSLFGTSGAQETQYF. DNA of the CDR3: TGCGCCAGCAGCTTGTTCGGGACTAGCGGGGCACAAGAGACCCAGTACTTC.

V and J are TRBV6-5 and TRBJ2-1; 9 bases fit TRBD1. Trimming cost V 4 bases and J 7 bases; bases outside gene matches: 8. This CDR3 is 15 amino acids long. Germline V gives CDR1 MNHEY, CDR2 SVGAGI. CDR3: CASSSGQGPVNEQFF. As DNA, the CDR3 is TGTGCCAGCAGTTCCGGACAGGGGCCCGTGAATGAGCAGTTCTTC.

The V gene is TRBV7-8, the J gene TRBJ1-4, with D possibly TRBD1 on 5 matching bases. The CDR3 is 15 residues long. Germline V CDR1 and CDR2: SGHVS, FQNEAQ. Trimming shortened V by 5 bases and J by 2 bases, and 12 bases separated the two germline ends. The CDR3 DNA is TGTGCCAGCAGCCTAGATGGGGGGACTAATGAAAAACTGTTTTTT. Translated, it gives CASSLDGGTNEKLFF.